The 3 T cell receptor beta chains below all came from one sample that was sequenced in a study of blood T cells in healthy people across ages. A second PCR of 7 to 11 cycles used a sample-barcoded 5' primer and a J-beta primer mix. TCRdb re-called the 5' RACE reads through MiXCR, storing one row per CDR3 protein. The data show 780,000 or so distinct CDR3 sequences, roughly three fifths seen once. The specimen sequenced was blood. These receptors originate from a man aged 35 to 55 in good health.

The chain couples TRBV29-1 to TRBJ1-1; D is uncertain. Trimming left V 4 bases short and J 4 bases short, with 16 bases between. Germline CDR1 is SQVTM and CDR2 is ANQGSEA. The CDR3 contains 14 residues. CDR3 in amino acids: CSVAKGLRSTEAFF. In nucleotides, the CDR3 is TGCAGCGTTGCCAAGGGTCTAAGGAGCACTGAAGCTTTCTTT.

This clonotype was counted only a few times. The rearrangement uses TRBV5-1 and TRBJ1-1; a weak D match, TRBD1 (5 bases). The CDR3 spans 15 residues. Germline V gene lookup returns CDR1 SGHRS and CDR2 YFSETQ. V lost 2 bases and J 1 base, leaving 12 bases between the germline ends. In nucleotides, the CDR3 is TGCGCCAGCAGCTTATCAGGACATTCGAACACTGAAGCTTTCTTT. Translated: CASSLSGHSNTEAFF.

The V call is TRBV7-2, the J call TRBJ2-7, with D perhaps matching TRBD1 or TRBD2 (5 bases each). Germline assignment: CDR1 SGHTA and CDR2 FQGNSA. V was clipped by 5 bases and J by 6 bases, with 11 bases between them. The CDR3 spans 12 residues. The CDR3 sequence: CASSMGVGEQYF. The CDR3 DNA follows: TGTGCCAGCAGCATGGGGGTAGGCGAGCAGTACTTC.